This TCR beta chain was identified during a study of long-term antiretroviral therapy in people with HIV. Study-level information: The immediate-ART recommendation dates to 2015, and the earliest samples predate it by about a decade. Study-wide results and limits: Transplant donor controls retained higher diversity, though diversity increased after ART. Against controls, HIV repertoires showed narrower ranges of CDR3 length.

To note about this clone: The antigen is unknown.

Run at survey level, the immunoSEQ assay was version v3.0. Sequencing was performed with immunoSEQ multiplex PCR; in TCRdb, only in-frame clones are kept and a portion is missing. There are about 29,000 clones in the sample; 65% to 85% occur only once, and about 8.2% lies in the top ten. A minimum of one pre-ART and two post-ART PBMC samples existed for each donor. This TCR derives from a man aged 35 to 55 with HIV. Sample: unsorted PBMCs, taken 3 years after starting antiretroviral therapy.

The DNA of the CDR3 is TGTGCCAGCAGTTACACACTGACAGGGGCGTACGAGCAGTACTTC. Translation: CASSYTLTGAYEQYF. This chain links TRBV6-5 with TRBJ2-7; 8 nucleotides line up with TRBD1. J was trimmed by 4 bases and V by 2 bases; bases with no gene match: 7. The CDR3 has 15 residues. The germline gives CDR1 MNHEY, CDR2 SVGAGI.